The T cell receptor beta chain under discussion was sequenced for a study of human T cells and chemical hapten exposure. Across the study: Per-sample TCR yield variation was attributed mainly to small pooled library volume differences. Study outcomes and limitations: Controls had significantly fewer large CDR3 similarity clusters than were formed by expanded TCRs.

The library tagged each cDNA molecule with unique molecular identifiers. TCRdb reprocessed the RACE reads via MiXCR and lists one record per CDR3 protein. This table holds about 40,000 distinct CDR3 sequences, 8% to 9.5% found once. In germline, CDR1 is MGHRA, CDR2 YSYEKL. The ends were cut back, 7 bases at V and 5 bases at J, with 15 bases in the middle. CDR3 size: 15 residues. About this clonotype itself: The antigen is not known.

Time point here: patch test 2, 6 weeks after DPC sensitization. Described treatment: therapeutic diphenylcyclopropenone sensitization with weekly scalp DPC. Patches went on only after blood had been drawn each time. This clonotype originated in a woman between 40 and 50 years old with alopecia areata. Some clones in this sample may be carry-over from other donors' samples. The chain has TRBV4-1 and TRBJ1-6, with a possible D match to TRBD1 (6 bases). The source material was whole blood, sampled in connection with sensitization to the hapten diphenylcyclopropenone (DPC). CDR3 coding DNA: TGCGCCAGCATGGGACAAAACCTGGATAATTCACCCCTCCACTTT. Its translation: CASMGQNLDNSPLHF.